This T cell receptor (beta chain) was sequenced during a study of identical twins. Study-level findings and limits: Models underestimated out-of-frame TCR alpha sharing in monozygotic twins. Conclusions rested on cross-sectional statistics rather than following the same donors.

Unique molecular identifiers were present on cDNA, and template switching added a universal primer site. TCRdb ran MiXCR on the 5' RACE reads and lists one entry per CDR3 protein. Counted here are 1.5 million to 2 million distinct CDR3 sequences, more than 30% occurring once; the ten biggest clones make up about 0.3%. This clonotype has only one observation. The target antigen is unknown. Compared with germline, one end of the junction differs, possibly owing to a read error. This CDR3 has 13 residues. CDR1 is DFQATT, CDR2 SNEGSKA, per germline (reference sequence). This receptor was obtained from a newborn girl in good health. The chain uses TRBV20-1 and TRBJ2-5, with D perhaps matching TRBD1 (5 bases). Sample: cord blood. The CDR3 DNA is TGCAGCGCTAGTGGGGCAGGGTACGTAGAGCAGTACTTC. It is translated as CSASGAGYVEQYF.